The 3 T cell receptor beta chains below all came from one sample that was sequenced in a study of radiotherapy plus CTLA-4 blockade in lung cancer. TCRdb's copy holds only in-frame clones and misses some; the assay was immunoSEQ multiplex PCR. This table has 60,000 to 85,000 clones, 70% to 90% appearing once. The source was peripheral blood, collected from a patient treated with radiotherapy plus ipilimumab. Receptor source: a human donor with non-small cell lung cancer who had stable disease on radiotherapy plus ipilimumab.

The chain carries TRBV4-1 and TRBJ2-1; 12 bases align to TRBD1. The CDR3 contains 16 residues. V gave up 3 bases and J gave up 5 bases; unmatched junction bases: 5. The germline V gene encodes CDR1 MGHRA and CDR2 YSYEKL. The CDR3 sequence is CASSQWGQGANNEQFF. In nucleotides, the CDR3 is TGCGCCAGCAGCCAGTGGGGACAGGGGGCAAACAATGAGCAGTTCTTC.

The rearrangement uses TRBV19 and TRBJ1-2; 7 bases line up with TRBD1. The length of the CDR3 is 14 residues. Germline V lookup: CDR1 LNHDA, CDR2 SQIVND (reference sequence). V shed 7 bases, J shed 2 bases, and the junction held 7 bases outside the gene matches. The CDR3 sequence is CASTRPGQNYGYTF. As DNA, the CDR3 is TGTGCCAGTACCAGGCCGGGACAGAACTATGGCTACACCTTC.

The chain combines TRBV7-6 with TRBJ1-1; 9 bases align to TRBD1. From germline, CDR1 is SGHVS and CDR2 FNYEAQ. The CDR3 loop spans 15 amino acids. V lost 5 bases and J lost 0; bases outside the gene matches: 4. CDR3 loop: CASSLGQGLNTEAFF. CDR3 bases: TGTGCCAGCAGCCTCGGACAGGGGTTGAACACTGAAGCTTTCTTT.